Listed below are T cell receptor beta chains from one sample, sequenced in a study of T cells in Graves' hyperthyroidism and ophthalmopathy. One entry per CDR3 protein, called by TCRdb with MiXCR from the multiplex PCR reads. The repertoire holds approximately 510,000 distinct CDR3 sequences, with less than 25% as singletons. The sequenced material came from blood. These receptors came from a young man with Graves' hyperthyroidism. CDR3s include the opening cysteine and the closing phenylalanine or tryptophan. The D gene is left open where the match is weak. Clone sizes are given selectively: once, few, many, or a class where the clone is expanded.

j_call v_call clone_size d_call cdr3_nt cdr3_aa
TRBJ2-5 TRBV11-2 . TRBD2 TGTGCCAGCAGCGCGCCTCTAGCGGGGGTTGAGACCCAGTACTTC CASSAPLAGVETQYF
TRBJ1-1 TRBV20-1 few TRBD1 TGCAGTGCTAGATACAGGGGTGGGAGTGAAGCTTTCTTT CSARYRGGSEAFF
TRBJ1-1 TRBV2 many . TGTGCCAGCAGTTTCCCGGGGGGGAACACTGAAGCTTTCTTT CASSFPGGNTEAFF
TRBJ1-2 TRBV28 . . TGTGCCAGCAGTTTTGGTTCAGGGGTAGGCGGCTACACCTTC CASSFGSGVGGYTF
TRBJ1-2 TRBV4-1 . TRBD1 TGCGCCAGCAGCCAAGTGGTCGAGACCAGGGGGCGCACCTATGGCTACACCTTC CASSQVVETRGRTYGYTF
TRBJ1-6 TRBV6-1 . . TGTGCCAGCAGTGACCCGGGACGTAATAATTCACCCCTCCACTTT CASSDPGRNNSPLHF
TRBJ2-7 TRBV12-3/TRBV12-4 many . TGTGCCAGCAGTTTTAACTGGGGCAGCTTCTACGAGCAGTACTTC CASSFNWGSFYEQYF
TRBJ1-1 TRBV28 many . TGTGCCAGCAGCTTTAGAACTAGGATCAACACTGAAGCTTTCTTT CASSFRTRINTEAFF
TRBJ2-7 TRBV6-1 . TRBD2 TGTGCCAGCAGTGAAGGGACTAGCGGGAGGGCCTTGTACTTC CASSEGTSGRALYF
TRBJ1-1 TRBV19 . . TGTGCCAGTCGATGGGATACGGGCACTGGAGCTTTCTTT CASRWDTGTGAFF
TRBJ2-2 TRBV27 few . TGTGCCAGCAGCCCCGGGGAGGCGAACACCGGGGAGCTGTTTTTT CASSPGEANTGELFF
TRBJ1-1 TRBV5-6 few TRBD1 TGTGCCAGCAGCTTGCTCCGGGACAGACATCTTATGAACACTGAAGCTTTCTTT CASSLLRDRHLMNTEAFF
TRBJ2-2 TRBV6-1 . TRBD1 TGTGCCAGCGGGGACAGGGGGTTGACCGGGGAGCTGTTTTTT CASGDRGLTGELFF
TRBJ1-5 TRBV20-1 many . TGCAGTGCTAGAGATCGGGGGTATAGCAATCAGCCCCAGCATTTT CSARDRGYSNQPQHF